This T cell receptor (beta chain) comes out of a study of cytomegalovirus exposure and HLA in healthy donors. Study results and limitations: Presence/absence analyses assumed roughly uniform sequencing depth across donors.

As concerns this clone: The antigen remains unidentified.

Germline V gives CDR1 MNHEY, CDR2 SVGAGI. V trimming: 6 bases; J trimming: 7 bases; junction bases outside the gene matches: 15. The CDR3 consists of 15 residues. The PCR was carried out with 60 Vbeta primers and 13 Jbeta primers. This table comes from immunoSEQ multiplex PCR, and its TCRdb copy is limited to in-frame clones, with some not included. The sample includes around 93,000 clones, 78% of them seen just once. The sequenced sample was PBMCs. This receptor was obtained from a woman in her 40s in good health and CMV-seronegative. V usage is TRBV6-5 and J usage is TRBJ2-7, with 7 bases fitting TRBD1. DNA of the CDR3: TGTGCCAGCAGCCGCAAACCGGGACAGCCGGGGGAGCAGTACTTC. Protein: CASSRKPGQPGEQYF.